This T cell receptor (beta chain) was identified in a study of blood T cell repertoires in COVID-19 (dated by TCRdb to about 2020). As for the study more broadly: Samples from collaborators originated in the United States, Italy and Spain and spanned both the acute and convalescent phases of COVID-19. The prospective study material was composed of cDNA or gDNA derived from T cells, B-cell-depleted T cells, or PBMCs. The dataset comprised deeply sampled blood TCRbeta repertoires from subjects exposed to, actively infected with, or recovered from COVID-19. The repertoires were released in a freely available public database intended as a resource for research on the immune response to SARS-CoV-2. The samples were drawn from two sources: the first 160 participants of the ongoing ImmuneRACE study, and 1,200 or so subjects contributed by 6 global collaborators. Sample metadata almost always included a de-identified subject ID, COVID-19 status, age in years and sex. Where HLA class I and class II types were available, the types were taken from metadata supplied by the sample provider, not from assay-based typing. Overall results and qualifications from the work: Clinical and demographic metadata were provided uncurated, with the amount varying by source and participant.

Collaborating institutions collected whole blood in K2EDTA tubes following their own protocols. For TCRbeta analysis, collaborators shipped samples in one of three forms: frozen whole blood, isolated PBMCs, or DNA extracted from either of those sample types. Note on this clone: Its antigen remains unidentified. Base-call qualities are not available, and no considerably larger clone is one nucleotide away.

The immunoSEQ Assay, a bias-controlled multiplex PCR, was used to amplify TCRbeta CDR3 regions from genomic DNA. For the original study's pipeline: The number of nucleated cells in each sample was estimated from the amplification of reference gene primers within the assay. To quantify the absolute abundance of each unique TCRbeta CDR3 rearrangement, sequence reads were collapsed and filtered. For each sample, productive Simpson clonality was calculated by taking the square root of Simpson's diversity index across productive rearrangements. This immuneACCESS table, as held by TCRdb, lists in-frame sequences with V and J called but not all clones. Of the missing ones, under half trace to an unresolved V gene in checked studies; the others have no known cause. That table furnishes V, J and clone size, whereas the DNA furnished D and trimming. The sample yields under 130,000 clones; 70% to 90% were counted once. Together, the top ten hold about 3.2% of the sample.

Looking up the germline V gene (reference sequence) yields CDR1 GTSNPN and CDR2 SVGIG. V drops 6 bases and J drops 2 bases, leaving 17 bases in between. Reading from cysteine to phenylalanine, the CDR3 counts 15 amino acids. The retained sequence is limited to the CDR3, 45 bases, with the frame set at the first base. Recombination linked TRBV30 to TRBJ1-3; no confident D gene assignment can be made. Material for sequencing was peripheral blood. The clonotype comes from a human donor in a cohort sampled during active COVID-19. The DNA reads TGTGCCTGCGCAAAGCGGGTGGTCACTGGAAACACCATATATTTT. It specifies CACAKRVVTGNTIYF.